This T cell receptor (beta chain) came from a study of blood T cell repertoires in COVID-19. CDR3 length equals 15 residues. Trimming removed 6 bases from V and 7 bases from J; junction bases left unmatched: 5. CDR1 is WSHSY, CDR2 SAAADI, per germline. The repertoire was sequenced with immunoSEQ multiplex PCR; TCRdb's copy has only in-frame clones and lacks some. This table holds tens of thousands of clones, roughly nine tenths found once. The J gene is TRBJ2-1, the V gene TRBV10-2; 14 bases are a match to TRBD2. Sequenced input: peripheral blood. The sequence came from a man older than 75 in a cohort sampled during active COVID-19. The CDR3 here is CASRPTSGGGNEQFF. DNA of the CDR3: TGCGCCAGCAGGCCGACTAGCGGGGGGGGGAATGAGCAGTTCTTC.